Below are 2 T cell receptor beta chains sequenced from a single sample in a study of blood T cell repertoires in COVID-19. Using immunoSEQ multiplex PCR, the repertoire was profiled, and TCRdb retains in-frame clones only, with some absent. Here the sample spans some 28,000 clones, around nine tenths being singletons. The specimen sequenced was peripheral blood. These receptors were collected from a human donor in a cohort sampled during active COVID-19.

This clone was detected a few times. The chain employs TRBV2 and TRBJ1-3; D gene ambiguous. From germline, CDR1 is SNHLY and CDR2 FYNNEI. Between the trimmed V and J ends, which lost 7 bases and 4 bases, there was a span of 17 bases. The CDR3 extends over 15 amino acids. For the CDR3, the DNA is TGTGCCAGCACCTACGTCGGGGATGCCGGAAACACCATATATTTT. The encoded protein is CASTYVGDAGNTIYF.

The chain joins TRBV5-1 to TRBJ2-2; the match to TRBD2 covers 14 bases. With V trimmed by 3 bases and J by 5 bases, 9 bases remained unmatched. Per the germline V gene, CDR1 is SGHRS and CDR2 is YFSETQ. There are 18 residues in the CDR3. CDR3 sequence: CASSSPGLAGAYTGELFF. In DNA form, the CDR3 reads TGCGCCAGCAGCTCCCCGGGACTAGCGGGGGCCTATACCGGGGAGCTGTTTTTT.